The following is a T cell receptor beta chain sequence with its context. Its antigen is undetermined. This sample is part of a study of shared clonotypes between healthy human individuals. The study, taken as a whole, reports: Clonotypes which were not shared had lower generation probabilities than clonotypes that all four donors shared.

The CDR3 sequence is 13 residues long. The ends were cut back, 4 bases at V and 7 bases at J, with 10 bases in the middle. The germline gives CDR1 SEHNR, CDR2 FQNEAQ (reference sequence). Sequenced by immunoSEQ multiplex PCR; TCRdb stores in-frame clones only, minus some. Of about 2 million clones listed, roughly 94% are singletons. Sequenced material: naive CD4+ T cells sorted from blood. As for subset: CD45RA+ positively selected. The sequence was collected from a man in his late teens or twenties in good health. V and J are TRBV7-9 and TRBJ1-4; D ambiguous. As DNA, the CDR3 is TGTGCCAGCAGCTCTCACATGAGTGAAAAACTGTTTTTT. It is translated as CASSSHMSEKLFF.